This T cell receptor beta chain was documented in a study of shared clonotypes between healthy human individuals. Study outcomes and limitations: Approximately 5% of naive CD4 clonotypes were shared across four donors.

Genomic DNA from each subset was divided evenly over several immunoSEQ plates. Profiling relied on immunoSEQ multiplex PCR, and the TCRdb table lists in-frame clones only, not all of them. The data hold about 690,000 clones, with 80% to 95% observed a single time. Regarding this clone: Its antigen is as yet unknown.

Germline CDR1 and CDR2: MNHEY and SMNVEV (reference sequence). Trimming left V 2 bases short and J 5 bases short, with 7 bases between. CDR3 length: 13 amino acids. The sequencing input was memory CD8+ T cells from PBMCs. Noted subset: CD45RO+ cells pooled with CCR7-negative TemRA cells. The genes are TRBV27 and TRBJ2-1; D remains unclear. This clonotype was obtained from a man between 18 and 35 years old in good health. Some clones in this sample may be carry-over from other donors' samples. CDR3 bases: TGTGCCAGCAGTTTAATCGCCCACAATGAGCAGTTCTTC. This gives the protein CASSLIAHNEQFF.